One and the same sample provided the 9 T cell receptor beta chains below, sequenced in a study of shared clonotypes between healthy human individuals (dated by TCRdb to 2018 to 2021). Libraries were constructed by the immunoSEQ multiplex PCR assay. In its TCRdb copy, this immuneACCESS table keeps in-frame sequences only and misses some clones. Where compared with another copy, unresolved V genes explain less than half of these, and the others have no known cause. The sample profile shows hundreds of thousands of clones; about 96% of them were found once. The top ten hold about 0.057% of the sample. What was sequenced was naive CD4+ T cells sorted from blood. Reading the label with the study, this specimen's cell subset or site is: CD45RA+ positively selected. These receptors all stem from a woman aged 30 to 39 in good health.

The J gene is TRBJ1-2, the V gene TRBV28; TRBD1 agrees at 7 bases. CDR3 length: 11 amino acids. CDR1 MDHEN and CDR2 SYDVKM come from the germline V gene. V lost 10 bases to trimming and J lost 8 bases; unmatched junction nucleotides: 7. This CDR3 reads CATAQGVGYTF. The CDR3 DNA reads TGTGCCACAGCGCAGGGGGTCGGCTACACCTTC.

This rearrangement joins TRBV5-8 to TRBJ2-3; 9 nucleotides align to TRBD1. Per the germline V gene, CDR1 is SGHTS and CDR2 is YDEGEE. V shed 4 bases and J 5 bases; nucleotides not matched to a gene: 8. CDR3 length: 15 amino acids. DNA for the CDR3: TGTGCCAGCAGCGGCGGGGACAGGGTAGGAGATACGCAGTATTTT. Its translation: CASSGGDRVGDTQYF.

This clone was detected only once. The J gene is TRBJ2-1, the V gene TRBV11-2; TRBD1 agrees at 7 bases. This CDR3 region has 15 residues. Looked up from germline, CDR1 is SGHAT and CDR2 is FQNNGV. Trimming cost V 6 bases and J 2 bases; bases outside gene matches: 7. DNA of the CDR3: TGTGCCAGCAGGTATCCGGGACAGCCCTACAATGAGCAGTTCTTC. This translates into CASRYPGQPYNEQFF.

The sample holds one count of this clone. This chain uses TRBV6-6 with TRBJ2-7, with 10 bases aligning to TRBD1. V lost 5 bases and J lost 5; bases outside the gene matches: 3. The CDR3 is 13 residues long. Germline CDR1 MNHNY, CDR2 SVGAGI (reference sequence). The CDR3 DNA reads TGTGCCAGCAGTAAGACAGGGGGCCACGAGCAGTACTTC. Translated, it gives CASSKTGGHEQYF.

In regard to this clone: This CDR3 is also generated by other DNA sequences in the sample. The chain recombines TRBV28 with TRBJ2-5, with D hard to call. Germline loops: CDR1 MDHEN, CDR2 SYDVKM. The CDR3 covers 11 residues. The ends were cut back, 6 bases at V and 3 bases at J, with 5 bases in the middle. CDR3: CASSLEETQYF. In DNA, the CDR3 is TGTGCCAGCAGCCTAGAAGAGACCCAGTACTTC.

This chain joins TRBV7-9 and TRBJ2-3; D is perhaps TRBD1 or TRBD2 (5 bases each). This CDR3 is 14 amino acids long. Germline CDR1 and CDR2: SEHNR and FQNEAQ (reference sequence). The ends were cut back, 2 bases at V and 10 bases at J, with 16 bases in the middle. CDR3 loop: CASSLFPGDHSQYF. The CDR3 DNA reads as TGTGCCAGCAGCTTATTTCCTGGGGACCACTCGCAGTATTTT.

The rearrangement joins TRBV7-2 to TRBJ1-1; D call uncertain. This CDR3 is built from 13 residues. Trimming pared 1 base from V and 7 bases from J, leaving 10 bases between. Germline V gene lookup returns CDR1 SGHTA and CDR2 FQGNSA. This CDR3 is CASSLEAGFEAFF. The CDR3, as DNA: TGTGCCAGCAGCTTAGAAGCGGGCTTTGAAGCTTTCTTT.

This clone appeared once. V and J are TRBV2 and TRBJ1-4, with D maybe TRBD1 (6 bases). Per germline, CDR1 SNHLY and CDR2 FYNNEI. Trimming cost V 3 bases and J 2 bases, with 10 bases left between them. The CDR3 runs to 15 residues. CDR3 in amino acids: CASSDRGMTNEKLFF. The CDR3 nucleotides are TGTGCCAGCAGTGACAGGGGCATGACTAATGAAAAACTGTTTTTT.

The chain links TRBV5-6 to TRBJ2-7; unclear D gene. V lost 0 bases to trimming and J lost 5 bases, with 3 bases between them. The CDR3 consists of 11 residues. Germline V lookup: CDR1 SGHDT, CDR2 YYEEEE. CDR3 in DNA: TGTGCCAGCAGCTTGGCCCACGAGCAGTACTTC. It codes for CASSLAHEQYF. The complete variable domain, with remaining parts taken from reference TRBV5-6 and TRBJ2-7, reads DAGVTQSPTHLIKTRGQQVTLRCSPKSGHDTVSWYQQALGQGPQFIFQYYEEEERQRGNFPDRFSGHQFPNYSSELNVNALLLGDSALYLCASSLAHEQYFGPGTRLTVT.